This T cell receptor beta chain was observed in a study of T cell responses to AZD1222 COVID-19 vaccine. Method: immunoSEQ multiplex PCR; TCRdb's copy keeps in-frame clones and lacks some. In the table there are over 140,000 clones, almost 95% of which are singletons. The CDR3 length is 13 residues. Trimming shortened V by 7 bases and J by 4 bases, and 16 bases separated the two germline ends. Germline loops: CDR1 SQVTM, CDR2 ANQGSEA. Here the sequenced sample was peripheral blood, taken 28 days after the second AZD1222 dose. This chain connects TRBV29-1 to TRBJ1-2; tentative D call: TRBD1 (5 bases). The clonotype was recovered from an adult who received the AZD1222 COVID-19 vaccine. CDR3 residues: CSARVGPLYGYTF. For the CDR3, the DNA is TGCAGCGCCCGAGTGGGGCCTCTCTATGGCTACACCTTC.